This T cell receptor beta chain emerged from a study of T cell changes during pregnancy in multiple sclerosis. The table came from immunoSEQ multiplex PCR; TCRdb's copy has only in-frame clones and leaves some out. Of 35,000 to 45,000 clones in the sample, 70% to 90% were seen once. Germline values: CDR1 SGHTA, CDR2 FQGTGA. The CDR3 extends over 15 amino acids. The V and J ends lost 5 bases and 0 bases respectively, with 10 bases between them. J is TRBJ2-2 and V is TRBV7-3; tentatively, D is TRBD2 (6 bases). Here the sequenced sample was CD4+ T cells from peripheral blood mononuclear cells, taken after pregnancy. The TCR sequence derives from a female donor with multiple sclerosis, enrolled in a pregnancy study. Here the CDR3 reads CASSRGLPNTGELFF. The CDR3 DNA follows: TGTGCCAGCAGCCGGGGACTGCCGAACACCGGGGAGCTGTTTTTT.